One and the same sample provided the 30 T cell receptor beta chains below, sequenced in a study of cytomegalovirus exposure and HLA in healthy donors. Profiling relied on immunoSEQ multiplex PCR, and the TCRdb table lists in-frame clones only, not all of them. The top ten hold roughly 15% of the sample, which has 150,000 to 200,000 clones, about 85% seen once. Sequencing was performed on PBMCs. The receptors shown here come from a man younger than 35 in good health and CMV-seropositive.

CDR3 sequence: CASSYKQGWDGYGYTF. The CDR3 DNA reads TGTGCCAGCAGTTATAAACAGGGGTGGGATGGCTATGGCTACACCTTC. The gene calls are TRBV28 and TRBJ1-2, with 7 bases matching TRBD1. Germline-derived CDR1 and CDR2 are MDHEN and SYDVKM. This CDR3 comprises 16 residues. Germline trimming cut 4 bases from V and 4 bases from J; bases unmatched to any gene: 12.

This clone was counted between two and nine times. V and J are TRBV7-9 and TRBJ2-7; TRBD2 is a possible D gene (5 bases). CDR1 SEHNR and CDR2 FQNEAQ come from the germline V gene (reference sequence). V was pared by 5 bases and J by 3 bases, with 5 bases between. This CDR3 spans 11 amino acids. CDR3 loop: CASSRGYEQYF. Here the CDR3 DNA reads TGTGCCAGCAGCCGGGGCTACGAGCAGTACTTC.

The gene calls are TRBV21-1 and TRBJ2-3; TRBD1 reflects the table's D call only, with no check against the DNA. TRBV21-1 is designated a pseudogene. The CDR3 is 17 amino acids. The CDR3 region has the DNA TGTGCCAGCACCAAAGTGGACAGGGGGCGTAATACAGATACGCAGTATTTT. It encodes CASTKVDRGRNTDTQYF.

This rearrangement joins TRBV27 to TRBJ1-2; D might be TRBD1 (5 bases). The V gene's germline CDR1 is MNHEY and CDR2 SMNVEV (reference sequence). The CDR3 has 15 residues. The V end lost 5 bases, the J end lost 4 bases, and 17 bases lay between the germline ends. CDR3 bases: TGTGCCAGCAGTACCGGAATAGCGGGGGGCTATGGCTACACCTTC. This encodes CASSTGIAGGYGYTF.

Details on this clone: The sample carries other DNA sequences with the same CDR3. The chain carries TRBV5-1 and TRBJ1-4; possibly TRBD1 for D (5 bases). The V end lost 2 bases, the J end lost 0 bases, and 8 bases lay between the germline ends. Germline CDR1 SGHRS, CDR2 YFSETQ. The CDR3 has 15 amino acids. The CDR3 nucleotides read TGCGCCAGCAGCTTAACAGGTGCAACTAATGAAAAACTGTTTTTT. Its translation is CASSLTGATNEKLFF.

V gene TRBV28 combines with J gene TRBJ2-5; D unresolved. Trimming took off 5 bases at V and 5 bases at J, with 18 bases between the two ends. Germline-derived CDR1 and CDR2 are MDHEN and SYDVKM. The CDR3 has 15 residues. The CDR3 protein is CASSPPRSIGETQYF. DNA of the CDR3: TGTGCCAGCAGTCCCCCAAGGTCCATCGGGGAGACCCAGTACTTC.

This clone was found a few times. J is TRBJ2-1 and V is TRBV7-8; D may be TRBD2 (6 bases). Trimming removed 3 bases at V and 8 bases at J, with 17 bases between. This CDR3 is built from 15 residues. The germline V gene encodes CDR1 SGHVS and CDR2 FQNEAQ. CDR3 bases: TGTGCCAGCAGCTTGACTGGGCGGGATACGGATGAGCAGTTCTTC. Its protein is CASSLTGRDTDEQFF.

The chain combines TRBV29-1 with TRBJ2-7, with TRBD1 matching over 11 bases. V lost 4 bases and J lost 2; bases outside the gene matches: 1. CDR1 and CDR2 (germline): SQVTM, ANQGSEA. CDR3 length: 13 residues. CDR3 in DNA: TGCAGCGTTGCGGGACAGGGGGCCTACGAGCAGTACTTC. Translated, it gives CSVAGQGAYEQYF.

DNA for the CDR3: TGTGCCAGCCGGGACAGGGGGTACAATGAGCAGTTCTTC. Its translation: CASRDRGYNEQFF. The chain couples TRBV19 to TRBJ2-1, with TRBD1 matching over 11 bases. This CDR3 has 13 residues. Trimming at V came to 9 bases and at J to 4 bases, leaving 2 bases not matched to a gene. Germline CDR1 reads LNHDA; CDR2 reads SQIVND (reference sequence).

The rearrangement links TRBV7-2 to TRBJ2-7, with TRBD2 matching 12 bases. In germline, CDR1 is SGHTA, CDR2 FQGNSA. The CDR3 has 15 residues. V shed 4 bases, J shed 0 bases, and the junction held 1 base outside the gene matches. This chain's CDR3 is CASSSTSGSSYEQYF. CDR3 DNA: TGTGCCAGCAGCTCGACTAGCGGGAGCTCCTACGAGCAGTACTTC.

The gene calls are TRBV28 and TRBJ2-3, with 7 bases aligning to TRBD2. The CDR3 contains 14 residues. V lost 5 bases and J lost 2; bases outside the gene matches: 4. Per germline, CDR1 MDHEN and CDR2 SYDVKM. CDR3 DNA sequence: TGTGCCAGCAGTAACGGGGGGAACACAGATACGCAGTATTTT. Its protein is CASSNGGNTDTQYF.

The J gene is TRBJ2-7, the V gene TRBV5-5, with 7 bases identical to TRBD1. The CDR3 loop spans 14 amino acids. Germline trimming cut 1 base from V and 0 bases from J; bases unmatched to any gene: 1. The germline CDR1 and CDR2 sequences are SGHKS and YYEKEE (reference sequence). The CDR3 loop reads CASSLWDSSYEQYF. CDR3 sequence (DNA): TGTGCCAGCAGCTTGTGGGACAGCTCCTACGAGCAGTACTTC.

The rearrangement joins TRBV2 to TRBJ2-5; D is uncertain. This CDR3 contains 13 residues. Trimming removed 4 bases from V and 5 bases from J, with 11 bases in between. Germline assignment: CDR1 SNHLY and CDR2 FYNNEI. For the CDR3, the DNA is TGTGCCAGCAGTGTTGACCCCAGGGAGACCCAGTACTTC. This encodes CASSVDPRETQYF. Based on the CDR3 plus reference TRBV2 and TRBJ2-5, the full variable domain is EPEVTQTPSHQVTQMGQEVILRCVPISNHLYFYWYRQILGQKVEFLVSFYNNEISEKSEIFDDQFSVERPDGSNFTLKIRSTKLEDSAMYFCASSVDPRETQYFGPGTRLLVL.

J is TRBJ1-5 and V is TRBV6-1; possibly TRBD1 for D (5 bases). V shed 4 bases and J shed 4 bases, with 23 bases lying between them. Per germline, CDR1 MNHNS and CDR2 SASEGT. CDR3 length: 18 amino acids. For the CDR3, the DNA is TGTGCCAGCAGTGGGGAGGGTCTGACGGGGGTCCGAAATCAGCCCCAGCATTTT. This encodes CASSGEGLTGVRNQPQHF.

V is TRBV7-9 and J is TRBJ2-1; maybe TRBD1 (6 bases). The CDR3 loop spans 13 amino acids. Germline assignment: CDR1 SEHNR and CDR2 FQNEAQ (reference sequence). V was clipped by 5 bases and J by 7 bases, with 12 bases between them. The DNA of the CDR3 is TGTGCCAGCAGCCACCAGGGGAAAAATGAGCAGTTCTTC. Translation gives CASSHQGKNEQFF.

The CDR3 protein is CASSEYKHTEAFF. CDR3 in DNA: TGTGCCAGCAGTGAATACAAACACACTGAAGCTTTCTTT. V gene TRBV2 combines with J gene TRBJ1-1; D is ambiguous. The CDR3 extends over 13 amino acids. Trimming shortened V by 2 bases and J by 3 bases, and 7 bases separated the two germline ends. In germline, CDR1 is SNHLY, CDR2 FYNNEI.

The chain employs TRBV28 and TRBJ1-1; the match to TRBD1 covers 9 bases. V was pared by 7 bases and J by 6 bases, with 15 bases of the junction left unmatched. Germline V gene lookup returns CDR1 MDHEN and CDR2 SYDVKM. CDR3 length: 16 amino acids. As DNA, the CDR3 is TGTGCCAGCACTACCACGGGGGGACAGGGACTACCTGAAGCTTTCTTT. Its protein product is CASTTTGGQGLPEAFF.

The genes are TRBV27 and TRBJ2-1; possible D gene TRBD2, 5 bases. Germline assignment: CDR1 MNHEY and CDR2 SMNVEV (reference sequence). V was shortened by 5 bases and J by 1 base, with 15 bases between the two germline ends. CDR3 length: 16 residues. CDR3: CASSPSSPRSYNEQFF. CDR3 bases: TGTGCCAGCAGTCCATCTAGCCCCCGGTCCTACAATGAGCAGTTCTTC.

V usage is TRBV30 and J usage is TRBJ2-5; TRBD1 matches 9 bases. This CDR3 has 15 residues. V dropped 4 bases and J dropped 5; count of bases not matched to a gene: 11. In germline, CDR1 is GTSNPN, CDR2 SVGIG (reference sequence). Here the CDR3 DNA reads TGTGCCTGGACTGAATCGGACAGGGGAGGGGAGACCCAGTACTTC. This gives the protein CAWTESDRGGETQYF.

The V gene is TRBV5-1, the J gene TRBJ2-1, with 11 bases matching TRBD2. Germline V gene lookup returns CDR1 SGHRS and CDR2 YFSETQ. This CDR3 has 14 residues. V gave up 4 bases and J gave up 5 bases; unmatched junction bases: 2. DNA of the CDR3: TGCGCCAGCAGCGAGACTAGCGGGAACAATGAGCAGTTCTTC. This encodes CASSETSGNNEQFF.

The CDR3 region has the DNA TGTGCCAGCAGCTTAGTTGCTAGCGGGGAGTCGACCTACGAGCAGTACTTC. This translates into CASSLVASGESTYEQYF. V usage is TRBV13 and J usage is TRBJ2-7; TRBD2 aligns across 9 bases. Per the germline V gene, CDR1 is PRHDT and CDR2 is FYEKMQ (reference sequence). The trim removed 1 base at V and 2 bases at J, leaving 9 bases unmatched. The CDR3 has 17 amino acids.

The chain has TRBV7-9 and TRBJ2-7; 7 bases fit TRBD2. The trim removed 4 bases at V and 6 bases at J, leaving 6 bases unmatched. This CDR3 region has 13 residues. Germline V CDR1 and CDR2: SEHNR, FQNEAQ (reference sequence). The CDR3 here is CASSSRTSSEQYF. Written as DNA, the CDR3 is TGTGCCAGCAGCTCAAGGACTAGTTCCGAGCAGTACTTC.

The chain carries TRBV7-2 and TRBJ1-2; the match to TRBD1 covers 8 bases. CDR3 length equals 16 residues. With 6 bases clipped from V and 8 bases from J, the junction kept 17 bases outside the gene matches. Germline values: CDR1 SGHTA, CDR2 FQGNSA. The CDR3 DNA reads TGTGCCAGCAGTTTACGGCGGGACAGGATAGGGGTCGGCTACACCTTC. Its translation is CASSLRRDRIGVGYTF.

The V call is TRBV6-4, the J call TRBJ2-2; no clear D. This CDR3 is built from 14 residues. Per germline, CDR1 MRHNA and CDR2 SNTAGT. The V end lost 0 bases, the J end lost 3 bases, and 5 bases lay between the germline ends. DNA for the CDR3: TGTGCCAGCAGTGACTCGAGTCACACCGGGGAGCTGTTTTTT. Amino acid sequence: CASSDSSHTGELFF.

This sequence joins TRBV4-1 and TRBJ2-5; D is undetermined. Trimming shortened V by 0 bases and J by 4 bases, and 3 bases separated the two germline ends. From germline, CDR1 is MGHRA and CDR2 YSYEKL. The CDR3 runs to 12 residues. The CDR3 bases are TGCGCCAGCAGCCAAGATCTAGAGACCCAGTACTTC. Translation gives CASSQDLETQYF.

V is TRBV29-1 and J is TRBJ1-4, with a possible D match to TRBD1 (5 bases). CDR1 and CDR2 (germline): SQVTM, ANQGSEA. The V end was cut by 6 bases, the J end by 6 bases, with 14 bases between. CDR3 length: 13 amino acids. The CDR3 region has the DNA TGCAGCGTCCCCGGGACTCACGATGAAAAACTGTTTTTT. This translates into CSVPGTHDEKLFF.

V usage is TRBV5-1 and J usage is TRBJ2-3; D gene ambiguous. The germline V gene has CDR1 SGHRS and CDR2 YFSETQ. The CDR3 runs 12 residues. Trimming removed 0 bases from V and 3 bases from J, with 2 bases in between. CDR3 in amino acids: CASSLATDTQYF. The CDR3 bases are TGCGCCAGCAGCTTGGCTACAGATACGCAGTATTTT. Full variable domain (remainder filled in from reference TRBV5-1 and TRBJ2-3): KAGVTQTPRYLIKTRGQQVTLSCSPISGHRSVSWYQQTPGQGLQFLFEYFSETQRNKGNFPGRFSGRQFSNSRSEMNVSTLELGDSALYLCASSLATDTQYFGPGTRLTVL.

This rearrangement joins TRBV10-2 to TRBJ1-2; tentative D call: TRBD1 (5 bases). V lost 7 bases, J lost 2 bases, and 14 bases lay in between. The CDR3 has 14 residues. Germline CDR1 WSHSY, CDR2 SAAADI. CDR3 coding DNA: TGCGCCAGCACCATCCGGGGGGGGAACTATGGCTACACCTTC. Its protein is CASTIRGGNYGYTF.

The gene calls are TRBV7-9 and TRBJ2-7; D not certain. With 4 bases removed from V and 2 bases from J, the gap between germline ends came to 18 bases. The CDR3 sequence is 16 residues long. The germline V gene has CDR1 SEHNR and CDR2 FQNEAQ (reference sequence). CDR3 residues: CASSSRPSKHTYEQYF. DNA for the CDR3: TGTGCCAGCAGCTCTAGACCCTCAAAACACACCTACGAGCAGTACTTC.

V usage is TRBV5-1 and J usage is TRBJ1-2; D is uncertain. Germline V lookup: CDR1 SGHRS, CDR2 YFSETQ. Trimming pared 5 bases from V and 7 bases from J, leaving 9 bases between. The CDR3 has 11 residues. The CDR3 DNA reads as TGCGCCAGCAGTTCCGGGTCTGGCTACACCTTC. This translates into CASSSGSGYTF.